Below are 27 T cell receptor beta chains sequenced from a single sample in a study of OX40 agonist ivuxolimab in advanced cancers. Method: immunoSEQ multiplex PCR; TCRdb's copy keeps in-frame clones and lacks some. The sample lists 76,000 or so clones, 75% to 85% seen once, with about 0.6% in the top ten. The specimen comprised CD4+ or CD8+ T cells sorted from blood, sampled in a trial of the OX40 agonist ivuxolimab. The receptors stem from an adult with an advanced solid tumor such as melanoma, head and neck, liver or kidney cancer.

J is TRBJ1-1 and V is TRBV30; maybe TRBD1 (6 bases). With 3 bases removed from V and 8 bases from J, the gap between germline ends came to 16 bases. This CDR3 has 13 amino acids. Germline CDR1 and CDR2: GTSNPN and SVGIG (reference sequence). CDR3 region: CAWSVIITGEAFF. In nucleotides, the CDR3 is TGTGCCTGGAGCGTTATCATAACAGGGGAAGCTTTCTTT.

This rearrangement joins TRBV10-3 to TRBJ1-1, with D uncertain. V lost 2 bases to trimming and J lost 6 bases, with 16 bases between them. The CDR3 has 15 amino acids. Germline loops: CDR1 ENHRY, CDR2 SYGVKD. In DNA, the CDR3 is TGTGCCATCAGTGAGCTCGAGCTTGAAGTGGCTGAAGCTTTCTTT. It encodes CAISELELEVAEAFF.

The J gene is TRBJ2-3, the V gene TRBV18; weak D call: TRBD2 (5 bases). The germline V gene has CDR1 KGHSH and CDR2 LQKENI. Trimming took off 2 bases at V and 4 bases at J, with 10 bases between the two ends. The CDR3 length is 14 residues. The CDR3 here is CASSPSGEADTQYF. In DNA, the CDR3 is TGTGCCAGCTCACCATCCGGGGAAGCAGATACGCAGTATTTT. The complete variable domain, with remaining parts taken from reference TRBV18 and TRBJ2-3, reads NAGVMQNPRHLVRRRGQEARLRCSPMKGHSHVYWYRQLPEEGLKFMVYLQKENIIDESGMPKERFSAEFPKEGPSILRIQQVVRGDSAAYFCASSPSGEADTQYFGPGTRLTVL.

This chain connects TRBV30 to TRBJ1-2; possible D gene TRBD1, 5 bases. V was trimmed by 1 base and J by 5 bases, leaving 17 bases between them. The germline CDR1 and CDR2 sequences are GTSNPN and SVGIG (reference sequence). The CDR3 length is 15 residues. CDR3 sequence reads: CAWSGIQGVVYGYTF. The CDR3 DNA reads as TGTGCCTGGAGTGGGATCCAGGGCGTTGTATATGGCTACACCTTC.

This clone turned up a few times. V gene TRBV5-1 combines with J gene TRBJ1-1; D ambiguous. The germline V gene encodes CDR1 SGHRS and CDR2 YFSETQ. The CDR3 contains 13 residues. Trimming took off 4 bases at V and 3 bases at J, with 10 bases between the two ends. The CDR3, as DNA: TGCGCCAGCAGCGCCTCACTGCACACTGAAGCTTTCTTT. Encoded protein: CASSASLHTEAFF.

The chain is built from TRBV13 and TRBJ2-2; TRBD2 agrees at 14 bases. The CDR3 spans 18 residues. CDR1 and CDR2 from the germline V gene are PRHDT and FYEKMQ (reference sequence). The junction had 4 bases not matched to a gene; V was cut back by 4 bases and J by 0 bases. CDR3 sequence (DNA): TGTGCCAGCAGCTCCGGACTAGCGGGGGGCGCGAACACCGGGGAGCTGTTTTTT. It specifies CASSSGLAGGANTGELFF.

This chain links TRBV4-1 with TRBJ2-7; possible D gene TRBD2, 5 bases. Trimming cost V 1 base and J 2 bases, with 24 bases left between them. CDR3 size: 19 residues. Germline-derived CDR1 and CDR2 are MGHRA and YSYEKL. The CDR3 spells CASSQGPTRRTSVAYEQYF. CDR3 in DNA: TGCGCCAGCAGCCAAGGGCCCACTCGGAGGACCTCGGTAGCCTACGAGCAGTACTTC.

The chain links TRBV6-5 to TRBJ1-1; unclear D gene. The germline V and J ends were trimmed by 0 bases and 1 base, with 9 bases remaining between them. Germline CDR1 and CDR2: MNHEY and SVGAGI. The CDR3 is made up of 15 amino acids. The CDR3: CASSYSWAGNTEAFF. The CDR3 nucleotides are TGTGCCAGCAGTTACTCGTGGGCGGGGAACACTGAAGCTTTCTTT.

The rearrangement links TRBV29-1 to TRBJ2-7; TRBD1 might be the D (6 bases). V was cut by 2 bases and J by 6 bases, with 14 bases left in between. Germline V lookup: CDR1 SQVTM, CDR2 ANQGSEA. The CDR3 covers 13 residues. The CDR3: CSVESPQGGEQYF. As DNA, the CDR3 is TGCAGCGTTGAATCGCCACAGGGTGGCGAGCAGTACTTC.

In this sample, this clone turned up once. This rearrangement joins TRBV4-2 to TRBJ1-5, with TRBD1 matching over 7 bases. Germline-derived CDR1 and CDR2 are LGHNA and YNFKEQ. This CDR3 region has 14 residues. After removal of 6 bases from V and 11 bases from J, the junction contained 13 bases not matched to a gene. CDR3 loop: CASSPKGQGDTQHF. The CDR3 nucleotides read TGTGCCAGCAGTCCCAAGGGGCAGGGGGACACCCAGCATTTT.

The chain links TRBV6-5 to TRBJ2-3, with 11 bases fitting TRBD2. The CDR3 runs 15 residues. The V gene's germline CDR1 is MNHEY and CDR2 SVGAGI. The J segment lost 3 bases and the V segment lost 2 bases, leaving 1 base of the junction unmatched. CDR3 in DNA: TGTGCCAGCAGTTACGCTAGCGGGGGGACAGATACGCAGTATTTT. It is translated as CASSYASGGTDTQYF.

This clone came up a few times. The CDR3 sequence is CASSQEIGLPTDTQYF. The CDR3 DNA reads as TGCGCCAGCAGCCAAGAGATTGGGCTTCCAACAGATACGCAGTATTTT. V gene TRBV4-1 combines with J gene TRBJ2-3; no reliable D call. The CDR3 contains 16 residues. Looked up from germline, CDR1 is MGHRA and CDR2 is YSYEKL. The V end was cut by 0 bases, the J end by 3 bases, with 13 bases between.

The chain recombines TRBV7-9 with TRBJ2-1; no clear D gene. The CDR3 is made up of 17 amino acids. Trimming shortened V by 1 base and J by 4 bases, and 17 bases separated the two germline ends. Germline loops: CDR1 SEHNR, CDR2 FQNEAQ (reference sequence). CDR3 protein: CASSLEVGSSHYNEQFF. As DNA, the CDR3 is TGTGCCAGCAGCTTAGAGGTTGGCAGTTCCCATTACAATGAGCAGTTCTTC.

The chain uses TRBV7-2 and TRBJ1-3; D may be TRBD1 (5 bases). The CDR3 loop spans 16 amino acids. Trimming removed 3 bases from V and 0 bases from J, with 12 bases in between. Germline values: CDR1 SGHTA, CDR2 FQGNSA. The CDR3: CASSFQGGSSGNTIYF. The CDR3 DNA sequence: TGTGCCAGCAGCTTTCAGGGAGGGAGCTCTGGAAACACCATATATTTT.

The chain joins TRBV7-2 to TRBJ2-2; TRBD1 matches at 7 bases. The CDR3 runs to 16 residues. Germline lookup yields CDR1 SGHTA and CDR2 FQGNSA. J lost 2 bases, V lost 5 bases, and 8 bases had no gene match. CDR3 sequence reads: CASSPTTGSNTGELFF. The CDR3 DNA follows: TGTGCCAGCAGCCCGACGACAGGGAGTAACACCGGGGAGCTGTTTTTT.

V and J are TRBV5-6 and TRBJ2-5; a possible D gene is TRBD2 (5 bases). Germline V gene lookup returns CDR1 SGHDT and CDR2 YYEEEE. Trimming cost V 3 bases and J 3 bases, with 12 bases left between them. CDR3 length equals 14 residues. In DNA, the CDR3 is TGTGCCAGCAGCTCTTTGGGAGCCAAAGAGACCCAGTACTTC. Protein sequence: CASSSLGAKETQYF.

V gene TRBV5-4 combines with J gene TRBJ2-2; 9 bases are a match to TRBD1. The CDR3 extends over 15 amino acids. J was trimmed by 2 bases and V by 4 bases; bases with no gene match: 3. CDR1 is SGHNT, CDR2 YYREEE, per germline (reference sequence). The CDR3 region has the DNA TGTGCCAGCAGCAAGGGACAGGGTAACACCGGGGAGCTGTTTTTT. This encodes CASSKGQGNTGELFF. Based on the CDR3 plus reference TRBV5-4 and TRBJ2-2, the full variable domain is ETGVTQSPTHLIKTRGQQVTLRCSSQSGHNTVSWYQQALGQGPQFIFQYYREEENGRGNFPPRFSGLQFPNYSSELNVNALELDDSALYLCASSKGQGNTGELFFGEGSRLTVL.

The chain joins TRBV18 to TRBJ2-7; 8 bases are a match to TRBD1. The junction had 9 bases not matched to a gene; V was cut back by 9 bases and J by 5 bases. The germline V gene has CDR1 KGHSH and CDR2 LQKENI. The CDR3 has 13 residues. CDR3 protein: CASSGQVANEQYF. CDR3 nucleotide sequence: TGTGCCAGTTCGGGACAGGTCGCAAACGAGCAGTACTTC.

The chain combines TRBV19 with TRBJ1-2, with 7 positions matching TRBD1. Germline assignment: CDR1 LNHDA and CDR2 SQIVND (reference sequence). The CDR3 extends over 16 amino acids. Unmatched junction bases numbered 7, after V lost 3 bases and J lost 0 bases. CDR3 protein: CASSIGRGQTNYGYTF. As DNA, the CDR3 is TGTGCCAGTAGTATTGGCCGGGGACAGACTAACTATGGCTACACCTTC. The whole variable domain, filled in from reference TRBV19 and TRBJ1-2, reads DGGITQSPKYLFRKEGQNVTLSCEQNLNHDAMYWYRQDPGQGLRLIYYSQIVNDFQKGDIAEGYSVSREKKESFPLTVTSAQKNPTAFYLCASSIGRGQTNYGYTFGSGTRLTVV.

This chain connects TRBV7-9 to TRBJ1-1; maybe TRBD1 (5 bases). Trimming removed 5 bases at V and 7 bases at J, with 20 bases between. Germline values: CDR1 SEHNR, CDR2 FQNEAQ (reference sequence). The CDR3 has 15 amino acids. CDR3 bases: TGTGCCAGCAGCCCCTCGAATGGGGCTATTAGTGAAGCTTTCTTT. Residues: CASSPSNGAISEAFF.

The chain carries TRBV9 and TRBJ2-1; 7 positions match TRBD2. The V gene's germline CDR1 is SGDLS and CDR2 YYNGEE. CDR3 size: 14 residues. Losses at the gene ends were 4 bases for V and 7 bases for J; bases not matched to a gene: 8. CDR3 amino acids: CASSPRAGENEQFF. The CDR3 nucleotides are TGTGCCAGCAGCCCCAGGGCGGGGGAGAATGAGCAGTTCTTC.

This chain uses TRBV5-1 with TRBJ1-1, with 10 positions matching TRBD1. The CDR3 consists of 16 residues. Germline V gene lookup returns CDR1 SGHRS and CDR2 YFSETQ. The junction had 9 bases not matched to a gene; V was cut back by 4 bases and J by 3 bases. The CDR3 spells CASSRGTGADYTEAFF. CDR3 nucleotides: TGCGCCAGCAGCAGAGGGACAGGGGCCGACTACACTGAAGCTTTCTTT.

The V and J genes are TRBV6-5 and TRBJ2-7; TRBD1 is a possible D gene (6 bases). Per germline, CDR1 MNHEY and CDR2 SVGAGI. The CDR3 loop spans 15 amino acids. Trimming removed 2 bases at V and 0 bases at J, with 11 bases between. The CDR3 coding sequence is TGTGCCAGCAGTTACCGGGACATCGGCTCCTACGAGCAGTACTTC. Amino acids: CASSYRDIGSYEQYF.

The J gene is TRBJ1-1, the V gene TRBV6-4; D is ambiguous. From germline, CDR1 is MRHNA and CDR2 SNTAGT. V was trimmed by 0 bases and J by 5 bases, leaving 10 bases between them. CDR3 length: 14 residues. CDR3 DNA: TGTGCCAGCAGTGACTCGTCCTTAGGGACTGAAGCTTTCTTT. Amino acids: CASSDSSLGTEAFF.

The V and J genes are TRBV7-3 and TRBJ2-1; 11 positions agree with TRBD2. After removal of 2 bases from V and 6 bases from J, the junction contained 12 bases not matched to a gene. Germline loops: CDR1 SGHTA, CDR2 FQGTGA. This CDR3 has 18 residues. The CDR3 is CASSLSSGGPVGPNEQFF. Written as DNA, the CDR3 is TGTGCCAGCAGCTTATCTAGCGGGGGGCCCGTCGGGCCCAATGAGCAGTTCTTC.

V and J are TRBV5-1 and TRBJ2-5; TRBD1 is a possible D gene (5 bases). This CDR3 is built from 12 residues. V dropped 7 bases and J dropped 2 bases, with 9 bases sitting between them. Germline values: CDR1 SGHRS, CDR2 YFSETQ. CDR3 sequence: CASSRTQETQYF. The CDR3, as DNA: TGCGCCAGCTCCCGGACACAAGAGACCCAGTACTTC. Filled out from reference TRBV5-1 and TRBJ2-5, the complete variable domain reads KAGVTQTPRYLIKTRGQQVTLSCSPISGHRSVSWYQQTPGQGLQFLFEYFSETQRNKGNFPGRFSGRQFSNSRSEMNVSTLELGDSALYLCASSRTQETQYFGPGTRLLVL.

This clone was observed once. V usage is TRBV6-5 and J usage is TRBJ2-2; the D call may be TRBD1 or TRBD2 (5 bases each). CDR3 length: 14 amino acids. The germline V gene encodes CDR1 MNHEY and CDR2 SVGAGI. Trimming removed 2 bases at V and 4 bases at J, with 8 bases between. The CDR3 nucleotides read TGTGCCAGCAGTTACGAGAGGGGCACCGGGGAGCTGTTTTTT. It translates to CASSYERGTGELFF.